Sequencing of this T cell receptor beta chain was carried out in a study of blood T cell repertoires in COVID-19 (dated by TCRdb to the early 2020s). For the wider study: Collaborator samples came from the United States, Italy and Spain and covered acute and convalescent phases of COVID-19. The sample metadata nearly always contained a de-identified subject ID, COVID-19 status, age in years and sex. Where available, HLA class I and class II types were obtained from metadata supplied by the sample provider rather than from assay-based typing. Subjects who had been exposed to COVID-19, were actively infected with it, or had recovered from it provided the deeply sampled blood TCRbeta repertoires that made up the dataset. The repertoires were released in a freely available public database intended as a resource for research on the immune response to SARS-CoV-2. Samples came from the ongoing ImmuneRACE study (first 160 participants) plus 1,254 subjects from 6 global collaborators. The material from the prospective study consisted of cDNA or gDNA derived from T cells, B-cell-depleted T cells, or PBMCs.

Paper-wide results and their limitations: Clinical and demographic metadata were provided uncurated, with the amount varying by source and participant.

The immunoSEQ Assay, a bias-controlled multiplex PCR, was used to amplify TCRbeta CDR3 regions from genomic DNA. The original methods were these. Nucleated cell counts per sample were estimated from amplification of reference gene primers within the assay. To quantify the absolute abundance of each unique TCRbeta CDR3 rearrangement, sequence reads were collapsed and filtered. For each sample, productive Simpson clonality was calculated by taking the square root of Simpson's diversity index across productive rearrangements. TCRdb re-hosts the immuneACCESS table, in-frame sequences only. Its copies lack some clones; in the studies checked, an unresolved V gene accounts for under half of them, and the cause for the rest is not known. That table is the source of V, J and clone size, and D and trimming were worked out from the DNA. The sample yields about 150,000 clones; about four fifths were counted once. The top ten constitute around 3% of the sample.

V and J are trimmed by 4 bases and 12 bases, and the gene matches miss 14 bases of the junction. According to the germline V gene (reference sequence), CDR1 reads LNHDA and CDR2 reads SQIVND. The CDR3, from cysteine to phenylalanine, totals 14 residues. The kept DNA is CDR3 alone, 42 bases in frame from the first base. Whole blood was collected in K2EDTA tubes by collaborating institutions according to the institutions' own protocols. Collaborator samples were shipped for TCRbeta analysis as frozen whole blood, isolated PBMCs, or DNA extracted from either sample type. This clone was seen only once. The antigen this receptor binds is unknown. No much larger clonotype is one base removed from it; base qualities were not supplied.

The sequenced material came from peripheral blood. The rearrangement joined TRBV19 to TRBJ1-1, and 7 junctional nucleotides match TRBD1. This receptor was obtained from a woman aged 80 or over with acute or convalescent COVID-19. The DNA is TGTGCCAGTAGTACCGCGACAGGGTGGGTTAAGACTTTCTTT. This translates into CASSTATGWVKTFF.